The T cell receptor beta chain under discussion was sequenced for a study of T cells expressing NK-cell markers. Study-wide context: The study drew TCR beta repertoires from sorted CD3+CD56+NKG2C+, CD3+CD56+NKG2C- and CD3+CD56-NKG2C+ T cells. Eight donors were sequenced, seven testing HCMV-seropositive and one testing seronegative. Whole-study results and caveats: These clonotypes also led the CD3+CD56-NKG2C+ fraction in a few donors.

For this clonotype: Its target is unknown.

Germline V CDR1 and CDR2: LNHDA, SQIVND (reference sequence). This CDR3 has 15 amino acids. Libraries used 5'RACE template switching adding universal primer site and UMIs. TCRdb re-analyzed the 5' RACE reads; it lists each CDR3 protein once, without DNA. The table gives 130,000 to 150,000 distinct CDR3 sequences; the top ten clones make up 12% of it. This chain connects TRBV19 to TRBJ2-1; TCRdb picks TRBD2, but there is no DNA to check that call. Specimen: blood T cells: a sorted CD56 or NKG2C T cell subset, CD4+ or CD8+ T cells, or bulk PBMC T cells (not recorded which). The sequence was collected from a man younger than 30 in good health. The CDR3 region is CASSISAGAANEQFF.